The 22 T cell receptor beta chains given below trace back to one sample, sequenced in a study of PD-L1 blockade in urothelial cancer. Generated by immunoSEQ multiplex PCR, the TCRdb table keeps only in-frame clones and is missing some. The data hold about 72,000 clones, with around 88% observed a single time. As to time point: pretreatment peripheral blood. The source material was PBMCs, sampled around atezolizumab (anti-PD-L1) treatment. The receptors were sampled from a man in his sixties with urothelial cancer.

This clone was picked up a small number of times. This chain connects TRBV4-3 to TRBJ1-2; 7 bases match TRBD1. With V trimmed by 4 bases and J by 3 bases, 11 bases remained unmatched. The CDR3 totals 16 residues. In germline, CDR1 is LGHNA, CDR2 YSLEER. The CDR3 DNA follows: TGCGCCAGCAGCCCCTCACAGGGGTGGGTAGACTATGGCTACACCTTC. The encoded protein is CASSPSQGWVDYGYTF.

The CDR3 spells CASSQDAGQGFEKLFF. CDR3 DNA sequence: TGTGCCAGCAGCCAAGATGCGGGACAGGGGTTCGAAAAACTGTTTTTT. The chain joins TRBV14 to TRBJ1-4, with 10 bases aligning to TRBD1. The CDR3 is made up of 16 amino acids. V was pared by 0 bases and J by 8 bases, with 6 bases of the junction left unmatched. Germline V CDR1 and CDR2: SGHDN, FVKESK.

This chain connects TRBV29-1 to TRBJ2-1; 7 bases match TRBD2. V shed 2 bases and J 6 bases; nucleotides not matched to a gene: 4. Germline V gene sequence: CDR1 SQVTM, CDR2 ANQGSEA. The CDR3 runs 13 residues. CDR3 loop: CSVEFSGGNEQFF. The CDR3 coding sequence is TGCAGCGTTGAATTCTCGGGGGGCAATGAGCAGTTCTTC.

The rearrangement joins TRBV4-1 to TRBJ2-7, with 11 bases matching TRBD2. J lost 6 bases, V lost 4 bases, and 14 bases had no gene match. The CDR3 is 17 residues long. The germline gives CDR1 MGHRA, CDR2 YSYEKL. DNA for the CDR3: TGCGCCAGCAGCCCCAGCCCCCTTAGCGGGGGGGCTCGCGAGCAGTACTTC. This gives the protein CASSPSPLSGGAREQYF.

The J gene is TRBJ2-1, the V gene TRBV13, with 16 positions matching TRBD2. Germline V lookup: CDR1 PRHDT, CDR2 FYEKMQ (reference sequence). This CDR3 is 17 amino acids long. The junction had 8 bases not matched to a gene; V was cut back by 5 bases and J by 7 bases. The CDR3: CASSHGTSGGAFNEQFF. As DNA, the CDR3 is TGTGCCAGCAGCCACGGGACTAGCGGGGGGGCGTTTAATGAGCAGTTCTTC.

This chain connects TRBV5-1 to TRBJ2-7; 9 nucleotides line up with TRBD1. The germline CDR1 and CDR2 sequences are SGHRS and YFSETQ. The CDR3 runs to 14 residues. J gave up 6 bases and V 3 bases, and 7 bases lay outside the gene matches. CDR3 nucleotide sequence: TGCGCCAGCAGCTGGACAGGGGAGGGCCTCGAGCAGTACTTC. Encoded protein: CASSWTGEGLEQYF.

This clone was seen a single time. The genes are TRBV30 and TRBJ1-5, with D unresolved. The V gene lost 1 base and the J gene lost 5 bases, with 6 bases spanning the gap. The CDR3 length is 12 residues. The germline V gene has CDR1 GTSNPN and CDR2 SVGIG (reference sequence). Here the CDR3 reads CAWSGRDQPQHF. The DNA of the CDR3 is TGTGCCTGGAGTGGAAGAGATCAGCCCCAGCATTTT.

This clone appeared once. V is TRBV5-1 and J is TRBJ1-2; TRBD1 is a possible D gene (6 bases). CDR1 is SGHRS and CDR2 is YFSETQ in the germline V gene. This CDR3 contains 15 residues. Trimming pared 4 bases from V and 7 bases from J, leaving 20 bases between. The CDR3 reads CASSISTGSQGGYTF. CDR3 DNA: TGCGCCAGCAGCATATCAACAGGGTCCCAGGGTGGCTACACCTTC.

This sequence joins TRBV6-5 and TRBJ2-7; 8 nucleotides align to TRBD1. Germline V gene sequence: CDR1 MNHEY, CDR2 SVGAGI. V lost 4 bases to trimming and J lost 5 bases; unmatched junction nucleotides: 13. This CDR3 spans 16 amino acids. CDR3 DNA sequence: TGTGCCAGCAGTTCCCGGTTGCGGACAGGGTCGCACGAGCAGTACTTC. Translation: CASSSRLRTGSHEQYF.

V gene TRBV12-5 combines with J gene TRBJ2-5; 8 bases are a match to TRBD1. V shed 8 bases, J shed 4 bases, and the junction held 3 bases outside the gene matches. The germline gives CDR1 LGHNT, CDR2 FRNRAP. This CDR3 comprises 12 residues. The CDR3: CASTGQAETQYF. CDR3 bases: TGTGCTAGTACGGGACAGGCAGAGACCCAGTACTTC.

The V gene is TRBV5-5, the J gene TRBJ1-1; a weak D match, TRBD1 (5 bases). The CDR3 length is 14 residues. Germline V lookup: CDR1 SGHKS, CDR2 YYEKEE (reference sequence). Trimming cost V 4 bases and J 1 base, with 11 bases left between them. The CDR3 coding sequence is TGTGCCAGCAGCGGGGTGGGGGGGAACACTGAAGCTTTCTTT. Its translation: CASSGVGGNTEAFF.

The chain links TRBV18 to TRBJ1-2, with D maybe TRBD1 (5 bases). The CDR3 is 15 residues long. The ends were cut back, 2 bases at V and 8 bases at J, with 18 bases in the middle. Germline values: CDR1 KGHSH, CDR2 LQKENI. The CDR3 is CASSPGVGGDFGYTF. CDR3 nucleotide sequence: TGTGCCAGCTCACCAGGGGTTGGTGGGGACTTCGGCTACACCTTC. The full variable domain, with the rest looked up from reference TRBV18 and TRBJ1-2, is NAGVMQNPRHLVRRRGQEARLRCSPMKGHSHVYWYRQLPEEGLKFMVYLQKENIIDESGMPKERFSAEFPKEGPSILRIQQVVRGDSAAYFCASSPGVGGDFGYTFGSGTRLTVV.

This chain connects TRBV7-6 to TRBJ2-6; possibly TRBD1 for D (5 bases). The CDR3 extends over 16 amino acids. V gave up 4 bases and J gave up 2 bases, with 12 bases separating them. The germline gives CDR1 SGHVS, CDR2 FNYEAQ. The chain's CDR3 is CASSSRQGTGANVLTF. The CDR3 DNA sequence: TGTGCCAGCAGCTCCCGGCAGGGCACTGGGGCCAACGTCCTGACTTTC.

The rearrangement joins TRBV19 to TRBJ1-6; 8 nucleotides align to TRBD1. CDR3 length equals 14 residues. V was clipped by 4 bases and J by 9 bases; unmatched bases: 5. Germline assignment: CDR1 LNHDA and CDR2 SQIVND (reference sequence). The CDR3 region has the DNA TGTGCCAGTAGTAATCAGGGGGCGCGTTCACCCCTCCACTTT. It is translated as CASSNQGARSPLHF.

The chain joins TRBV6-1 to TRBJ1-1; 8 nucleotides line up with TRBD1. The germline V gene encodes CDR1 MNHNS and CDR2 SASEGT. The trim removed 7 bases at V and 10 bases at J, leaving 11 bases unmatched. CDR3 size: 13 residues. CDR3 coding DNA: TGTGCCAGCAAGCTAAGCCAGGGGGCGGGAGCTTTCTTT. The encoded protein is CASKLSQGAGAFF.

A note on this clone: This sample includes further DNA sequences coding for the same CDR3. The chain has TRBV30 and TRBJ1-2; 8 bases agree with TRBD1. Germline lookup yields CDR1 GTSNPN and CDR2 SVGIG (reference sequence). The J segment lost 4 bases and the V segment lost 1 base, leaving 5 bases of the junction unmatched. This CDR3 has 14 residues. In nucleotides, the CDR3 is TGTGCCTGGAGTGGGACAGGGCCAGGCTATGGCTACACCTTC. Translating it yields CAWSGTGPGYGYTF.

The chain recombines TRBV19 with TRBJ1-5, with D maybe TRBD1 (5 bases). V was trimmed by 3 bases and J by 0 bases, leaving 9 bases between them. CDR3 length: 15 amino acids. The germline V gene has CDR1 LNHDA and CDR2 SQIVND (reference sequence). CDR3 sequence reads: CASSMTVVSNQPQHF. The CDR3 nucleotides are TGTGCCAGTAGTATGACAGTAGTTAGCAATCAGCCCCAGCATTTT.

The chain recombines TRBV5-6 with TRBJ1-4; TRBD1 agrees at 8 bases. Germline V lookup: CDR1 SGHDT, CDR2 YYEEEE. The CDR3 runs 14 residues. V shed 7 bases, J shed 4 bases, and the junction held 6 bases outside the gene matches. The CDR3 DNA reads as TGTGCCAGCGGGACAGGACAGCATAATGAAAAACTGTTTTTT. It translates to CASGTGQHNEKLFF. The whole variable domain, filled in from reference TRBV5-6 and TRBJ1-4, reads DAGVTQSPTHLIKTRGQQVTLRCSPKSGHDTVSWYQQALGQGPQFIFQYYEEEERQRGNFPDRFSGHQFPNYSSELNVNALLLGDSALYLCASGTGQHNEKLFFGSGTQLSVL.

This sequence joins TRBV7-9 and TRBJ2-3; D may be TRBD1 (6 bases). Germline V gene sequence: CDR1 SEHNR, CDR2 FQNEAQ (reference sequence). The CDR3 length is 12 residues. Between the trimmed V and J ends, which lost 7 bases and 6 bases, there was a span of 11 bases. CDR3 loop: CASTAQGDTQYF. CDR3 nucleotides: TGTGCCAGCACCGCCCAGGGGGATACGCAGTATTTT.

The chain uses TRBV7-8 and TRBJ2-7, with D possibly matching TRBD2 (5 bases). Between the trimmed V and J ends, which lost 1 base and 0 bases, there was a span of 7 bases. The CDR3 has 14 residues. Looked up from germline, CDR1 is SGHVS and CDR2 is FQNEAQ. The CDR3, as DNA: TGTGCCAGCAGCTTAGAGGAGGTCTCCTACGAGCAGTACTTC. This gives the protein CASSLEEVSYEQYF.

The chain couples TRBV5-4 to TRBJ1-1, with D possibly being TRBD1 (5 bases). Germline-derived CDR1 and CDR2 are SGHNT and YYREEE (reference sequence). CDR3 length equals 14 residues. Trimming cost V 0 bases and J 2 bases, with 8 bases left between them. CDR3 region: CASSLGQSNTEAFF. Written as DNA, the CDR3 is TGTGCCAGCAGCTTGGGACAGTCAAACACTGAAGCTTTCTTT.

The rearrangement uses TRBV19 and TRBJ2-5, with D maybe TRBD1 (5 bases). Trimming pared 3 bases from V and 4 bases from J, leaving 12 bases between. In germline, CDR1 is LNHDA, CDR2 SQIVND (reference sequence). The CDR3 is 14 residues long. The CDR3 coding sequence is TGTGCCAGTAGTATGTTACAGGAGCGAGAGACCCAGTACTTC. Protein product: CASSMLQERETQYF.